Sequencing of this T cell receptor (beta chain) was carried out in a study of blood T cell repertoires in COVID-19 (dated by TCRdb to about 2020). Background on the whole study: The collaborator samples originated in the United States, Italy and Spain and spanned the acute and convalescent phases of COVID-19. The prospective study material was composed of cDNA or gDNA derived from T cells, B-cell-depleted T cells, or PBMCs. The dataset comprised deeply sampled blood TCRbeta repertoires from subjects exposed to, actively infected with, or recovered from COVID-19. The repertoires were released in a freely available public database intended as a resource for research on the immune response to SARS-CoV-2. The samples were drawn from the first 160 participants of the ongoing ImmuneRACE study and from some 1,300 subjects provided by 6 global collaborators. The sample metadata nearly always contained a de-identified subject ID, COVID-19 status, age in years and sex. Where available, HLA class I and class II types were taken from metadata supplied by the sample provider and were not determined by assay-based typing.

Whole blood was collected in K2EDTA tubes by collaborating institutions according to the institutions' own protocols. For TCRbeta analysis, collaborator samples were shipped as frozen whole blood, as isolated PBMCs, or as DNA extracted from either sample type. The germline V gene (reference sequence) sets CDR1 to MNHEY and CDR2 to SMNVEV. For this chain, trimming is 1 base at the V end and 1 base at the J end, and the number of junction bases without a gene match is 3. The CDR3 measures 15 amino acids from cysteine to phenylalanine. Kept here is only the CDR3 DNA, which spans 45 bases and is read in frame from base 1. General conclusions and limits of the study: The amount of clinical and demographic metadata varied by source and participant and was provided uncurated.

TCRbeta CDR3 regions were amplified from genomic DNA by means of the immunoSEQ Assay, a bias-controlled multiplex PCR. The study's own analysis went as follows. Nucleated cell counts per sample were estimated from amplification of reference gene primers within the assay. To quantify the absolute abundance of each unique TCRbeta CDR3 rearrangement, sequence reads were collapsed and filtered. For each sample, productive Simpson clonality was calculated as the square root of Simpson's diversity index across productive rearrangements. TCRdb retrieved this table from immuneACCESS and kept in-frame rearrangements only. Not all clones are present; in checked studies, unresolved V genes account for under half, and no reason is known for the remainder. The DNA was the basis for D and trimming; V, J and clone size are from that table. This sample holds around 150,000 clones; approximately 84% were observed only once. More than 2% of the sample is held by the ten biggest clonotypes.

Points on this clone: Its antigen is unknown. No base qualities exist here, and no much larger clone lies one base off it.

The chain is encoded by TRBV27 joined to TRBJ1-1, and TRBD1 aligns with 7 junction nucleotides. Sample: peripheral blood. The TCR sequence derives from a man in his 70s with acute or convalescent COVID-19. CDR3 reads: CASSLWGTENTEAFF. The bases are TGTGCCAGCAGTTTATGGGGGACAGAGAACACTGAAGCTTTCTTT.